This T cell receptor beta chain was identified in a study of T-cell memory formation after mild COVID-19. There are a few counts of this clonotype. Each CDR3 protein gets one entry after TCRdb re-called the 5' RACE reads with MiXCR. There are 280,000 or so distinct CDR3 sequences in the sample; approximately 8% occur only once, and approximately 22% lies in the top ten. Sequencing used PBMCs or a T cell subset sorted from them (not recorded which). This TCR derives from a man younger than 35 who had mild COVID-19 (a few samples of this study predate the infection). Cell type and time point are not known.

In DNA form, the CDR3 reads TGTGCCAGCAGTCGAGTACGTCAGCCCCAGCATTTT. It yields the protein CASSRVRQPQHF. The chain has TRBV6-2 or TRBV6-3 and TRBJ1-5; no firm D call. V was trimmed by 5 bases and J by 6 bases, leaving 8 bases between them. The CDR3 totals 12 residues. Per the germline V gene, CDR1 is MNHEY and CDR2 is SVGEGT.